The clone carrying this T cell receptor (beta chain) was recorded once. As yet, its antigen is unknown. The CDR3 extends over 13 amino acids. The germline V gene has CDR1 PRHDT and CDR2 FYEKMQ (reference sequence). V was clipped by 8 bases and J by 5 bases, with 12 bases between them. Using its own MiXCR run on the reads, TCRdb lists one record per CDR3 protein. This table holds 80,000 to 130,000 distinct CDR3 sequences, more than 20% found once. This specimen belongs to a study of T cell repertoires in cytomegalovirus infection. Study results and caveats: Of the TCR beta families, the public ones yielded a cumulative frequency that identified carriers of CMV plus the relevant HLA.

This TCR was sampled from a human donor in good health (CMV status not recorded). Some clones in this sample may be carry-over from other donors' samples. This chain links TRBV13 with TRBJ2-2, with TRBD1 as a possible D gene (6 bases). Sequenced material: CD8+ T cells from PBMCs. The CDR3 DNA is TGTGCCAGCCAGAGGGGGATGACCGGGGAGCTGTTTTTT. It is translated as CASQRGMTGELFF.